This T cell receptor beta chain was recorded in a study of early T cells in non-severe SARS-CoV-2 infection. As for the study in general: With bulk RNA from unsorted whole blood as input, sequencing yielded unpaired chains.

V was shortened by 6 bases and J by 8 bases, with 10 bases between the two germline ends. CDR1 is MNHNS and CDR2 is SASEGT in the germline V gene. The CDR3 is made up of 12 amino acids. TCRdb fed the 5' RACE reads into MiXCR, producing one record per CDR3 protein. The sample consists of 60,000 or so distinct CDR3 sequences, 7.5% to 9.5% of them appearing once. Here the sequenced sample was whole blood, taken at baseline. The sequence derives from an adult who was a healthcare worker with PCR-confirmed SARS-CoV-2 infection or an uninfected control (not recorded which). The V call is TRBV6-1, the J call TRBJ1-4; tentative D call: TRBD1 (6 bases). The CDR3 sequence is CASRAGGEKLFF. The CDR3 region has the DNA TGTGCCAGCAGAGCCGGGGGCGAAAAACTGTTTTTT.